This passage covers 2 T cell receptor beta chains from one sample sequenced in a study of blood T cells in healthy people across ages. The second PCR ran roughly 6 to 11 cycles with a sample-barcoded 5' primer and J-beta primers. TCRdb ran MiXCR on the 5' RACE reads and lists one entry per CDR3 protein. This table has under 1,100,000 distinct CDR3 sequences, approximately 25% appearing once. Separately, the same data were catalogued under a study of T cells of mothers and their children.

The material sequenced was blood. The receptors come from a girl aged 2 to 10 in good health.

This chain joins TRBV2 and TRBJ2-4, with 7 positions matching TRBD1. The germline V gene encodes CDR1 SNHLY and CDR2 FYNNEI. This CDR3 region has 13 residues. With V trimmed by 9 bases and J by 6 bases, 8 bases remained unmatched. CDR3 protein: CASEGQARNIQYF. The CDR3 coding sequence is TGTGCCAGTGAAGGACAGGCGAGAAACATTCAGTACTTC.

This sequence joins TRBV28 and TRBJ2-4; 8 bases are shared with TRBD2. Germline CDR1 and CDR2: MDHEN and SYDVKM. The CDR3 sequence is 17 residues long. The V segment lost 6 bases and the J segment 3 bases; nucleotides outside the gene matches: 13. In DNA form, the CDR3 reads TGTGCCAGCAGCCCTAGGTTTCGGGGGGGAGGCAAAAACATTCAGTACTTC. Encoded protein: CASSPRFRGGGKNIQYF.